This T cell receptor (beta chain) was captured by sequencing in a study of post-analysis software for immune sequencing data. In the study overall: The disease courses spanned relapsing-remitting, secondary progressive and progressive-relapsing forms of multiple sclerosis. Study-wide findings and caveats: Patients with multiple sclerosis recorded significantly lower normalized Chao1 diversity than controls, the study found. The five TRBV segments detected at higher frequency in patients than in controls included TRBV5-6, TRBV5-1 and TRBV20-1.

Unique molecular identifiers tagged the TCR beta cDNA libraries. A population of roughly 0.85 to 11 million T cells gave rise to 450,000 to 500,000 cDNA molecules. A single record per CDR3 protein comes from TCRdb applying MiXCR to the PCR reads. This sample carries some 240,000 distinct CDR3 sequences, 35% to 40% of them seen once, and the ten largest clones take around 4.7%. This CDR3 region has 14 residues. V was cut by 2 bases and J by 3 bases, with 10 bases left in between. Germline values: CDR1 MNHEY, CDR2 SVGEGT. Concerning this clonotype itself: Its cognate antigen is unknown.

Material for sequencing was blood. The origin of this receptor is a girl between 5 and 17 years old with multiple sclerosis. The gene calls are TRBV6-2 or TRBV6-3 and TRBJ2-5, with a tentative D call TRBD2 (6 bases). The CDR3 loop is CASSYEAGKETQYF. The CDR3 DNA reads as TGTGCCAGCAGTTACGAAGCGGGCAAAGAGACCCAGTACTTC.